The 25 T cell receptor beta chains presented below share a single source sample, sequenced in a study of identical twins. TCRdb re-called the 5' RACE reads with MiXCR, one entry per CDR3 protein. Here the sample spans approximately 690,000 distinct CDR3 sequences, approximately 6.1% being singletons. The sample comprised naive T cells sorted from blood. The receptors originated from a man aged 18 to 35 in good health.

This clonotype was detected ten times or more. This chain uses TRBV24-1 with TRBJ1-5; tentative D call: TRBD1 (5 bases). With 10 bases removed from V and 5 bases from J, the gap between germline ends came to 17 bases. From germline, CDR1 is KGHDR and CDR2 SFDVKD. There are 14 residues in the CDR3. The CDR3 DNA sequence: TGTGCCACGGCAGCCAGGGAGTGGGATCAGCCCCAGCATTTT. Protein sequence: CATAAREWDQPQHF.

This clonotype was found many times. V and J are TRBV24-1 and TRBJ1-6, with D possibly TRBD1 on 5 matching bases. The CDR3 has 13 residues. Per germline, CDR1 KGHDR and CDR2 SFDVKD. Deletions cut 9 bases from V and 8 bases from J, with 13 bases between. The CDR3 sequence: CATAGTAYSPLHF. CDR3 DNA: TGTGCCACCGCAGGGACGGCATATTCACCCCTCCACTTT.

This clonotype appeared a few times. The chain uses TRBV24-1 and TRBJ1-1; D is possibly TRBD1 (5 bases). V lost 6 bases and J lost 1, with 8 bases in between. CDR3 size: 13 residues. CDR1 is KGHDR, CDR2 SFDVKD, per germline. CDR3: CATSLGANTEAFF. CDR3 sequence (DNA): TGTGCCACCAGTCTAGGGGCGAACACTGAAGCTTTCTTT.

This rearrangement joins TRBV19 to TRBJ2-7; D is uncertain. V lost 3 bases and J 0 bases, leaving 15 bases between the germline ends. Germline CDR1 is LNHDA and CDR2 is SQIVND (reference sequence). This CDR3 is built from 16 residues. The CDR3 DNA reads TGTGCCAGTAGTATTGGGCCGCTCACCAACTCCTACGAGCAGTACTTC. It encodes CASSIGPLTNSYEQYF.

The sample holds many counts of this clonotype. DNA for the CDR3: TGTGCCATCAGTGATTTTTCGGCAAAGAACACTGAAGCTTTCTTT. Its translation is CAISDFSAKNTEAFF. The chain uses TRBV10-3 and TRBJ1-1; no clear D. The length of the CDR3 is 15 residues. Deletions cut 3 bases from V and 1 base from J, with 12 bases between. The germline V gene encodes CDR1 ENHRY and CDR2 SYGVKD.

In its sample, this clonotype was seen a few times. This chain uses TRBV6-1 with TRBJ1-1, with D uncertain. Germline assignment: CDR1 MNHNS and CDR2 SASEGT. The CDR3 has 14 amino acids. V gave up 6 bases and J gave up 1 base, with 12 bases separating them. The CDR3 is CASREDGGNTEAFF. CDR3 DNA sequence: TGTGCCAGCAGAGAGGACGGTGGGAACACTGAAGCTTTCTTT.

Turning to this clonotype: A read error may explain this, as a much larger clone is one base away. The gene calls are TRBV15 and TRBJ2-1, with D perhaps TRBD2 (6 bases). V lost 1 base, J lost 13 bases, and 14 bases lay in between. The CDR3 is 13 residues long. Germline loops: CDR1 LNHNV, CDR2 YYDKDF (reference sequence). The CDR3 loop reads CATSRVVRGDQFF. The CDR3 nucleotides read TGTGCCACCAGCAGAGTAGTTCGCGGGGACCAGTTCTTC.

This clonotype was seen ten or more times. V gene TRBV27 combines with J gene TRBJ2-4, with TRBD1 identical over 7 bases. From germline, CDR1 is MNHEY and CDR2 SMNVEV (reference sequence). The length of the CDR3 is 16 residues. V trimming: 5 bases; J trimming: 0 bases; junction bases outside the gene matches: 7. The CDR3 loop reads CASSLDRDGAKNIQYF. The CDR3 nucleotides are TGTGCCAGCAGTCTCGACAGGGATGGAGCCAAAAACATTCAGTACTTC.

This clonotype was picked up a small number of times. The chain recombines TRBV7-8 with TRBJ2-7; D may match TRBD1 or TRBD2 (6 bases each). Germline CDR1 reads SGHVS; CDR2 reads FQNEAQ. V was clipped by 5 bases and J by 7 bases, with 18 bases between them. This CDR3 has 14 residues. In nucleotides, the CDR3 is TGTGCCAGCAGCCGCGACGTGGGGGGCGGGGAGCAGTACTTC. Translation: CASSRDVGGGEQYF.

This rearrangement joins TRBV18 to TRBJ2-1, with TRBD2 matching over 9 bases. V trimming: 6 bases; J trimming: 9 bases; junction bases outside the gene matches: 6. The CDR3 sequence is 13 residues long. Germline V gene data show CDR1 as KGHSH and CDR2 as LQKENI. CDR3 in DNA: TGTGCCAGCTCGCCGACTAGCGGAGCTGAGCAGTTCTTC. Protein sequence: CASSPTSGAEQFF.

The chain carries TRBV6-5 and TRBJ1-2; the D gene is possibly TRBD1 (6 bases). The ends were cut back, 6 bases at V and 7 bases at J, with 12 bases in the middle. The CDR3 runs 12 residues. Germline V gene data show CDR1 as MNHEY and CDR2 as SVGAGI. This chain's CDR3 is CASSKTGAGYTF. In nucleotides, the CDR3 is TGTGCCAGCAGCAAGACAGGAGCTGGCTACACCTTC.

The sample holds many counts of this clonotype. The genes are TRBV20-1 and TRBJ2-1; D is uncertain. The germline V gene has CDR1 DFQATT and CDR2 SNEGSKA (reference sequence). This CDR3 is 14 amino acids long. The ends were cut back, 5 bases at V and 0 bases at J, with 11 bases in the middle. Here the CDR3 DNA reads TGCAGTGCTGCCCGGACCGACTCCTACAATGAGCAGTTCTTC. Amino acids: CSAARTDSYNEQFF.

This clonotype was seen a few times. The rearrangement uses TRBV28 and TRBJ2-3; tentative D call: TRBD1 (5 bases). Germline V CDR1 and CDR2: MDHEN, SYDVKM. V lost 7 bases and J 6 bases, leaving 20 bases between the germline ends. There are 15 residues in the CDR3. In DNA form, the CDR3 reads TGTGCCAGCACCAAAATAGTGACAGACGCGGATACGCAGTATTTT. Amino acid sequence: CASTKIVTDADTQYF. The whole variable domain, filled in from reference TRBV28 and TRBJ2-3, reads DVKVTQSSRYLVKRTGEKVFLECVQDMDHENMFWYRQDPGLGLRLIYFSYDVKMKEKGDIPEGYSVSREKKERFSLILESASTNQTSMYLCASTKIVTDADTQYFGPGTRLTVL.

This CDR3 is CASRLRTYNEQFF. The CDR3 bases are TGTGCCAGCCGGCTCCGGACCTACAATGAGCAGTTCTTC. The V and J genes are TRBV4-2 and TRBJ2-1; D gene uncertain. Trimming stripped 8 bases from V and 2 bases from J, with 10 bases between. This CDR3 comprises 13 residues. The germline CDR1 and CDR2 sequences are LGHNA and YNFKEQ.

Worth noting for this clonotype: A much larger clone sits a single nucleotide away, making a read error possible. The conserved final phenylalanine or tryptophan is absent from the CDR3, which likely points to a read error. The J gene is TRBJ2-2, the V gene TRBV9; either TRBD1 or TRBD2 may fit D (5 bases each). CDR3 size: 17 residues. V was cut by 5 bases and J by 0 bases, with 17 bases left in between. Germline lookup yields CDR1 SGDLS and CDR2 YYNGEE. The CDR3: CASRPGPQFANTGELFS. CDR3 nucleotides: TGTGCCAGCAGACCGGGACCCCAGTTCGCGAACACCGGGGAGCTGTTTTCT.

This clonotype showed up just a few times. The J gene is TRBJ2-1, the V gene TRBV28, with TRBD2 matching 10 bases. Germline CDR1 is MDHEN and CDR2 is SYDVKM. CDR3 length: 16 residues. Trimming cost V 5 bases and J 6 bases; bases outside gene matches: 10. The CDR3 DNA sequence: TGTGCCAGCAGTCTAGTAAATGGACTAGCGGCCAATGAGCAGTTCTTC. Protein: CASSLVNGLAANEQFF.

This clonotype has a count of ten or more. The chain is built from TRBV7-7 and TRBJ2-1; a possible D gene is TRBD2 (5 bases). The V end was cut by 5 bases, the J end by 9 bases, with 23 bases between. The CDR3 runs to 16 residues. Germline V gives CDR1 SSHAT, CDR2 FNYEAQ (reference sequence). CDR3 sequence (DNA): TGTGCCAGCAGCCGAAATACTAGTGGCAATCGCGGTGAGCAGTTCTTC. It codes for CASSRNTSGNRGEQFF.

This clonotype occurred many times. In DNA, the CDR3 is TGTGCCAGCAGCTTATTAAGCGGTCTAAGGAATGAGCAGTTCTTC. Translated: CASSLLSGLRNEQFF. V usage is TRBV7-9 and J usage is TRBJ2-1; a weak D match, TRBD2 (5 bases). The germline CDR1 and CDR2 sequences are SEHNR and FQNEAQ (reference sequence). The CDR3 spans 15 residues. Trimming pared 2 bases from V and 7 bases from J, leaving 15 bases between.

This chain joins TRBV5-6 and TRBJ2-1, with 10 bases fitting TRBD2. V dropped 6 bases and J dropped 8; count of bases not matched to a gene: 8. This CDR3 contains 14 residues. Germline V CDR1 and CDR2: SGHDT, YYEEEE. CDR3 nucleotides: TGTGCCAGCATCCTTAGCGGGAGGATGTATGAGCAGTTCTTC. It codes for CASILSGRMYEQFF.

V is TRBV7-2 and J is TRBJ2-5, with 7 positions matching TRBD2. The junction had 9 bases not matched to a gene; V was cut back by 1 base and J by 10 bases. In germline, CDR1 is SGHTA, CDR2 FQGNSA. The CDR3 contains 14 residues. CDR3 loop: CASSLDVGGSRQYF. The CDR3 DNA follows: TGTGCCAGCAGCTTAGATGTGGGAGGGTCTCGCCAGTACTTC.

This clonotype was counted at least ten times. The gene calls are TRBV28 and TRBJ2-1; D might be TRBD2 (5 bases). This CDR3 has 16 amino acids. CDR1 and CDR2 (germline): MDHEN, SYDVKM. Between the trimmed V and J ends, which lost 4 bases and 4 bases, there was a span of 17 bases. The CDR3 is CASSSAGPPGYNEQFF. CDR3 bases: TGTGCCAGCAGTTCCGCCGGGCCCCCGGGGTACAATGAGCAGTTCTTC.

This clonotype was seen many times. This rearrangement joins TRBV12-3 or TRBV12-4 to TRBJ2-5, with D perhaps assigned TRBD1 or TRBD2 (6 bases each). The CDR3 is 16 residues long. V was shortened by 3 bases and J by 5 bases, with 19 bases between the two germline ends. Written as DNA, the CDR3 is TGTGCCAGCAGTTTTAGTCCAGGGGCTGGGGGGGAGACCCAGTACTTC. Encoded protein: CASSFSPGAGGETQYF.

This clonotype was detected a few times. The CDR3 loop reads CASSLEPTSYEQYV. As DNA, the CDR3 is TGTGCCAGCAGCTTAGAACCGACGTCCTACGAGCAGTACGTC. This chain joins TRBV11-1 and TRBJ2-7, with D unresolved. The CDR3 length is 14 residues. Germline V gene data show CDR1 as SGHAT and CDR2 as FQDESV (reference sequence). Trimming shortened V by 1 base and J by 1 base, and 8 bases separated the two germline ends.

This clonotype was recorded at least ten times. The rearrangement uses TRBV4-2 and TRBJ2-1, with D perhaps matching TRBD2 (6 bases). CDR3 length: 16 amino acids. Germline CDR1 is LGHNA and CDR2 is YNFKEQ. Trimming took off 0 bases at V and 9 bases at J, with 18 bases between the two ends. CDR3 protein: CASSQDKEGRSGEQFF. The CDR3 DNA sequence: TGTGCCAGCAGCCAAGATAAGGAGGGACGGAGCGGTGAGCAGTTCTTC.

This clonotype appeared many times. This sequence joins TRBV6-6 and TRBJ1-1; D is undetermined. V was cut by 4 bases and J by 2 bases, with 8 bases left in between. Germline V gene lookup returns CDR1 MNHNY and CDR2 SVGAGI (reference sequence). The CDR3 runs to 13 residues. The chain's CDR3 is CASSSNLNTEAFF. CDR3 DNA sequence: TGTGCCAGCAGTTCTAACTTAAACACTGAAGCTTTCTTT.